These 27 T cell receptor beta chains came from one sample sequenced in a study of OX40 agonist ivuxolimab in advanced cancers. The data were produced by immunoSEQ multiplex PCR, yet TCRdb's version contains in-frame clones alone and is incomplete. The sample has about 63,000 clones; about 83% are singletons. Specimen: CD4+ or CD8+ T cells sorted from blood, collected in a trial of the OX40 agonist ivuxolimab. The receptors were gathered from an adult with an advanced solid tumor such as melanoma, head and neck, liver or kidney cancer.

The J gene is TRBJ2-1, the V gene TRBV5-1, with D perhaps matching TRBD1 or TRBD2 (6 bases each). The CDR3 is 16 residues long. V was cut by 0 bases and J by 4 bases, with 14 bases left in between. Germline V gene sequence: CDR1 SGHRS, CDR2 YFSETQ. The chain's CDR3 is CASSLAGGGYYNEQFF. Here the CDR3 DNA reads TGCGCCAGCAGCTTGGCCGGGGGCGGATATTACAATGAGCAGTTCTTC.

The V and J genes are TRBV2 and TRBJ2-7, with 7 nucleotides matching TRBD1. Germline values: CDR1 SNHLY, CDR2 FYNNEI. J gave up 0 bases and V 2 bases, and 4 bases lay outside the gene matches. The CDR3 totals 15 residues. Written as DNA, the CDR3 is TGTGCCAGCAGTGAAAGGACAGGCACCTCCTACGAGCAGTACTTC. Protein: CASSERTGTSYEQYF.

The chain combines TRBV29-1 with TRBJ2-4; D possibly corresponds to TRBD1 (5 bases). Germline V CDR1 and CDR2: SQVTM, ANQGSEA. The CDR3 spans 14 residues. The V and J ends lost 0 bases and 7 bases respectively, with 13 bases between them. This CDR3 reads CSVEDRQGWNIQYF. The CDR3 nucleotides are TGCAGCGTTGAAGATCGTCAGGGTTGGAACATTCAGTACTTC.

This clone came up a few times. The V call is TRBV11-2, the J call TRBJ2-7; 10 positions agree with TRBD1. The CDR3 spans 16 residues. Germline V gene lookup returns CDR1 SGHAT and CDR2 FQNNGV. The ends lost 4 bases at V and 1 base at J; junction bases unmatched: 7. The CDR3 DNA reads TGTGCCAGCAGCTATACCGGGACAGGGGTTTCCTACGAGCAGTACTTC. Residues: CASSYTGTGVSYEQYF.

The chain employs TRBV28 and TRBJ2-1; D uncertain. CDR1 is MDHEN, CDR2 SYDVKM, per germline. V lost 6 bases to trimming and J lost 1 base, with 13 bases between them. The CDR3 is 15 residues long. The CDR3 sequence: CASRPIDGSYNEQFF. The DNA of the CDR3 is TGTGCCAGCAGACCAATTGACGGGTCCTACAATGAGCAGTTCTTC.

The chain couples TRBV4-1 to TRBJ2-2; 11 bases line up with TRBD2. From germline, CDR1 is MGHRA and CDR2 YSYEKL. This CDR3 comprises 18 residues. The trim removed 0 bases at V and 8 bases at J, leaving 11 bases unmatched. The CDR3 region is CASSQDSRPSGRRGELFF. CDR3 DNA sequence: TGCGCCAGCAGCCAAGATAGTAGGCCTAGCGGGAGGAGGGGGGAGCTGTTTTTT.

The chain recombines TRBV5-1 with TRBJ1-5; D remains ambiguous. CDR1 and CDR2 from the germline V gene are SGHRS and YFSETQ. V was pared by 2 bases and J by 0 bases, with 12 bases between. This CDR3 contains 16 residues. The CDR3 DNA reads as TGCGCCAGCAGCTTAAGTCTATCCGTTAGCAATCAGCCCCAGCATTTT. This codes for CASSLSLSVSNQPQHF.

V and J are TRBV5-1 and TRBJ2-7; 10 bases are a match to TRBD1. Germline loops: CDR1 SGHRS, CDR2 YFSETQ. The V and J ends lost 0 bases and 8 bases, in that order; junction bases with no gene match: 14. The CDR3 has 17 amino acids. CDR3 region: CASSLGQGASGTFQQYF. CDR3 coding DNA: TGCGCCAGCAGCTTGGGACAGGGGGCTAGCGGAACCTTTCAGCAGTACTTC.

The chain recombines TRBV5-6 with TRBJ1-2; the match to TRBD1 covers 9 bases. This CDR3 is built from 15 residues. Germline values: CDR1 SGHDT, CDR2 YYEEEE. V shed 3 bases, J shed 2 bases, and the junction held 5 bases outside the gene matches. This CDR3 reads CASSSGTGTNYGYTF. The DNA for the CDR3 is TGTGCCAGCAGCTCCGGGACAGGGACCAACTATGGCTACACCTTC.

The chain couples TRBV20-1 to TRBJ2-3; D call uncertain. The CDR3 sequence is 11 residues long. Germline V gives CDR1 DFQATT, CDR2 SNEGSKA (reference sequence). Trimming removed 1 base at V and 5 bases at J, with 4 bases between. The DNA of the CDR3 is TGCAGTGCTAGAGCCAAAGATACGCAGTATTTT. This translates into CSARAKDTQYF.

The chain carries TRBV19 and TRBJ2-3; 7 bases map to TRBD1. This CDR3 comprises 14 residues. The ends lost 8 bases at V and 2 bases at J; junction bases unmatched: 7. Germline V gene lookup returns CDR1 LNHDA and CDR2 SQIVND (reference sequence). The CDR3 DNA follows: TGTGCCAGTGAGACAGGGCATCTCACAGATACGCAGTATTTT. Protein product: CASETGHLTDTQYF.

The J gene is TRBJ2-3, the V gene TRBV7-2; D is unresolved. V was cut by 6 bases and J by 0 bases, with 10 bases left in between. The CDR3 sequence is 14 residues long. Germline V gene lookup returns CDR1 SGHTA and CDR2 FQGNSA. The CDR3 sequence: CASSSPRSTDTQYF. Written as DNA, the CDR3 is TGTGCCAGCAGTTCCCCCCGCAGCACAGATACGCAGTATTTT.

The chain's CDR3 is CASSQGIGYEQYF. CDR3 in DNA: TGTGCCAGCAGCCAGGGAATTGGGTACGAGCAGTACTTC. This chain connects TRBV6-1 to TRBJ2-7, with D tentatively TRBD1 (5 bases). The V gene lost 6 bases and the J gene lost 4 bases, with 13 bases spanning the gap. The CDR3 sequence is 13 residues long. The germline V gene has CDR1 MNHNS and CDR2 SASEGT.

The chain couples TRBV10-1 to TRBJ2-1; D unresolved. Per germline, CDR1 WNHNN and CDR2 SYGVQD (reference sequence). V lost 3 bases, J lost 5 bases, and 8 bases lay in between. The CDR3 is 13 amino acids. CDR3 loop: CASSERIHNEQFF. The CDR3 DNA follows: TGCGCCAGCAGTGAAAGGATCCACAATGAGCAGTTCTTC.

The V call is TRBV28, the J call TRBJ2-5, with TRBD2 identical over 11 bases. The CDR3 runs 21 residues. The V gene end was trimmed by 7 bases and the J gene end by 1 base; junction bases not matched to a gene: 23. Germline V CDR1 and CDR2: MDHEN, SYDVKM. The CDR3 loop reads CASTMGRGLAGGKDSQETQYF. The CDR3, as DNA: TGTGCCAGCACCATGGGGAGGGGGCTAGCGGGAGGAAAAGACAGCCAAGAGACCCAGTACTTC.

CDR3 nucleotide sequence: TGTGCCAGCAGCCCGATAGCCAAAAACATTCAGTACTTC. It encodes CASSPIAKNIQYF. The gene calls are TRBV27 and TRBJ2-4; D remains ambiguous. Trimming removed 6 bases from V and 0 bases from J, with 6 bases in between. Germline CDR1 and CDR2: MNHEY and SMNVEV (reference sequence). This CDR3 contains 13 residues.

The V gene is TRBV14, the J gene TRBJ2-1; tentative D call: TRBD1 (6 bases). Between the trimmed V and J ends, which lost 2 bases and 8 bases, there was a span of 16 bases. Looked up from germline, CDR1 is SGHDN and CDR2 is FVKESK. The CDR3 is 15 amino acids. In DNA, the CDR3 is TGTGCCAGCAGCCAAACAGGGACCCCTTTGGATGAGCAGTTCTTC. Amino acids: CASSQTGTPLDEQFF.

This chain links TRBV2 with TRBJ1-5; 9 positions match TRBD1. Germline-derived CDR1 and CDR2 are SNHLY and FYNNEI. CDR3 length: 15 amino acids. V shed 6 bases, J shed 5 bases, and the junction held 8 bases outside the gene matches. The CDR3 DNA reads as TGTGCCAGCAGAGGCCTGGGACAGGGACATCAGCCCCAGCATTTT. Its translation is CASRGLGQGHQPQHF. The complete variable domain, with remaining parts taken from reference TRBV2 and TRBJ1-5, reads EPEVTQTPSHQVTQMGQEVILRCVPISNHLYFYWYRQILGQKVEFLVSFYNNEISEKSEIFDDQFSVERPDGSNFTLKIRSTKLEDSAMYFCASRGLGQGHQPQHFGDGTRLSIL.

The V gene is TRBV27, the J gene TRBJ2-7; D not certain. CDR1 and CDR2 (germline): MNHEY, SMNVEV (reference sequence). V was pared by 10 bases and J by 3 bases, with 1 base between. The CDR3 has 8 amino acids. In nucleotides, the CDR3 is TGTGCCAACTACGAGCAGTACTTC. Translation gives CANYEQYF.

The sample holds one count of this clone. This chain links TRBV28 with TRBJ1-1; no definite D call. Trimming stripped 5 bases from V and 3 bases from J, with 10 bases between. The CDR3 runs 13 residues. The germline V gene has CDR1 MDHEN and CDR2 SYDVKM. The CDR3 sequence: CASSPAWDTEAFF. CDR3 nucleotides: TGTGCCAGCAGTCCCGCCTGGGACACTGAAGCTTTCTTT.

J is TRBJ1-1 and V is TRBV5-1, with a weak D call TRBD1 (5 bases). Germline CDR1 SGHRS, CDR2 YFSETQ. The CDR3 has 13 amino acids. Trimming shortened V by 5 bases and J by 2 bases, and 10 bases separated the two germline ends. The DNA for the CDR3 is TGCGCCAGCAGTCCAGGGATTAACACTGAAGCTTTCTTT. It encodes CASSPGINTEAFF.

In this sample, this clone turned up a few times. This chain joins TRBV28 and TRBJ1-2, with D possibly being TRBD1 (5 bases). CDR1 and CDR2 from the germline V gene are MDHEN and SYDVKM. There are 14 residues in the CDR3. V lost 7 bases to trimming and J lost 8 bases, with 20 bases between them. CDR3 coding DNA: TGTGCCAGCATTCCCCCGGGACCGCCCTACGGCTACACCTTC. It translates to CASIPPGPPYGYTF.

The chain links TRBV5-6 to TRBJ2-5; D gene unclear. V was trimmed by 5 bases and J by 2 bases, leaving 16 bases between them. The CDR3 spans 15 residues. Germline V gene lookup returns CDR1 SGHDT and CDR2 YYEEEE. The CDR3 DNA reads as TGTGCCAGCAGTCTGTCAGGAGTTGAGCAAGAGACCCAGTACTTC. Translating gives CASSLSGVEQETQYF.

The J gene is TRBJ1-2, the V gene TRBV5-1; D possibly corresponds to TRBD1 (6 bases). The CDR3 totals 13 residues. V was trimmed by 4 bases and J by 4 bases, leaving 11 bases between them. Germline V gives CDR1 SGHRS, CDR2 YFSETQ. The CDR3 DNA follows: TGCGCCAGCAGCGAAGGGACAAGCTATGGCTACACCTTC. Its protein is CASSEGTSYGYTF.

This clone was recorded a few times. The chain couples TRBV5-4 to TRBJ2-5; tentative D call: TRBD1 (6 bases). Trimming took off 4 bases at V and 0 bases at J, with 10 bases between the two ends. The CDR3 spans 14 residues. The germline gives CDR1 SGHNT, CDR2 YYREEE (reference sequence). CDR3 region: CASSRTVYQETQYF. The CDR3 nucleotides read TGTGCCAGCAGCCGGACAGTGTACCAAGAGACCCAGTACTTC. Based on the CDR3 plus reference TRBV5-4 and TRBJ2-5, the full variable domain is ETGVTQSPTHLIKTRGQQVTLRCSSQSGHNTVSWYQQALGQGPQFIFQYYREEENGRGNFPPRFSGLQFPNYSSELNVNALELDDSALYLCASSRTVYQETQYFGPGTRLLVL.

This clone has only one observation. Other DNA sequences of this sample code for an identical CDR3. The chain carries TRBV9 and TRBJ2-2; D unresolved. The ends were cut back, 0 bases at V and 1 base at J, with 7 bases in the middle. Germline loops: CDR1 SGDLS, CDR2 YYNGEE. There are 15 residues in the CDR3. CDR3 DNA sequence: TGTGCCAGCAGCGTAGAGGCCTGGAACACCGGGGAGCTGTTTTTT. Its protein product is CASSVEAWNTGELFF. The variable domain in full, with the rest retrieved from reference TRBV9 and TRBJ2-2, is DSGVTQTPKHLITATGQRVTLRCSPRSGDLSVYWYQQSLDQGLQFLIQYYNGEERAKGNILERFSAQQFPDLHSELNLSSLELGDSALYFCASSVEAWNTGELFFGEGSRLTVL.

The chain has TRBV6-1 and TRBJ1-3, with TRBD1 matching 9 bases. The CDR3 totals 13 residues. J gave up 7 bases and V 5 bases, and 3 bases lay outside the gene matches. Germline V gene sequence: CDR1 MNHNS, CDR2 SASEGT. The CDR3 region is CASSPGQGNTIYF. CDR3 nucleotide sequence: TGTGCCAGCAGTCCCGGACAGGGGAACACCATATATTTT.